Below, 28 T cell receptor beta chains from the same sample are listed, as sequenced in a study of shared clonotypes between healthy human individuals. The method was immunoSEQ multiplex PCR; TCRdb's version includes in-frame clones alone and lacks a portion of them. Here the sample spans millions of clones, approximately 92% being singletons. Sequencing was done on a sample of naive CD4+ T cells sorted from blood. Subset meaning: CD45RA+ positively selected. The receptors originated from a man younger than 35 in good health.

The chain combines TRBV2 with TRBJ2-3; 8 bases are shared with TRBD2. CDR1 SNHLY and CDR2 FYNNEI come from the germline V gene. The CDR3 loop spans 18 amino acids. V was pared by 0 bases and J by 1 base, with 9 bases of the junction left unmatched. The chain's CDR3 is CASSEANMGGGRTDTQYF. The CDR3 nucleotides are TGTGCCAGCAGTGAAGCGAATATGGGCGGGGGGCGCACAGATACGCAGTATTTT.

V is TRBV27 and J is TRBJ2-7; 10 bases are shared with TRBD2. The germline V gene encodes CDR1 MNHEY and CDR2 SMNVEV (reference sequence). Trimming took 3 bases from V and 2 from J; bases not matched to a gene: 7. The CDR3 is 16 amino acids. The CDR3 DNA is TGTGCCAGCAGTTTCCACCGACTAGCGGGTGCCTACGAGCAGTACTTC. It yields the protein CASSFHRLAGAYEQYF.

CDR3 region: CASSFGRGRETQYF. For the CDR3, the DNA is TGTGCCAGCAGCTTTGGCAGGGGGCGAGAGACCCAGTACTTC. V and J are TRBV5-4 and TRBJ2-5; 8 nucleotides align to TRBD1. The CDR3 sequence is 14 residues long. V gave up 2 bases and J gave up 4 bases; unmatched junction bases: 4. Germline V lookup: CDR1 SGHNT, CDR2 YYREEE (reference sequence).

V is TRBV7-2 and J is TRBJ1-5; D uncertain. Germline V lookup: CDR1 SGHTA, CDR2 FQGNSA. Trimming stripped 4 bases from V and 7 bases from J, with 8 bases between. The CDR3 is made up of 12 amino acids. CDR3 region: CASSSVGQPQHF. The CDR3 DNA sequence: TGTGCCAGCAGCTCCGTAGGGCAGCCCCAGCATTTT.

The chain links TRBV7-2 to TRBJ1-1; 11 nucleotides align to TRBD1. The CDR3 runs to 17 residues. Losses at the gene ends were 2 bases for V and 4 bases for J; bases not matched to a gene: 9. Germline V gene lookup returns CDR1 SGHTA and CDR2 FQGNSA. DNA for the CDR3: TGTGCCAGCAGCTTAAGGACAGGGGGCAAGCGAGCCACTGAAGCTTTCTTT. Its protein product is CASSLRTGGKRATEAFF.

The CDR3 here is CASSQDRGAYEQYF. The CDR3 DNA is TGTGCCAGCAGCCAAGATAGGGGGGCCTACGAGCAGTACTTC. The chain combines TRBV14 with TRBJ2-7; either TRBD1 or TRBD2 may fit D (6 bases each). The CDR3 consists of 14 residues. Trimming shortened V by 0 bases and J by 2 bases, and 8 bases separated the two germline ends. Germline CDR1 reads SGHDN; CDR2 reads FVKESK.

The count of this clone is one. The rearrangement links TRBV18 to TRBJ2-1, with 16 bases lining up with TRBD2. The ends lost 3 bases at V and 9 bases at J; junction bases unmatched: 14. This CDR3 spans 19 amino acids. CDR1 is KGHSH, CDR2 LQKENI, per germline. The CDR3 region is CASSPYQGTSGRAGSEQFF. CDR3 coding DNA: TGTGCCAGCTCACCGTACCAAGGGACTAGCGGGAGGGCGGGATCTGAGCAGTTCTTC.

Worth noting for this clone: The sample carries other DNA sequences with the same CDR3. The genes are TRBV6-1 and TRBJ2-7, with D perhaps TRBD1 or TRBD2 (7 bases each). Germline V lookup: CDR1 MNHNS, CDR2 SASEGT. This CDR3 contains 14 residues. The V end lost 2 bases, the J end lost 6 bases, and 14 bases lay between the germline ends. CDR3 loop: CASSEKGRGGEQYF. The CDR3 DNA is TGTGCCAGCAGTGAAAAAGGCAGGGGGGGCGAGCAGTACTTC.

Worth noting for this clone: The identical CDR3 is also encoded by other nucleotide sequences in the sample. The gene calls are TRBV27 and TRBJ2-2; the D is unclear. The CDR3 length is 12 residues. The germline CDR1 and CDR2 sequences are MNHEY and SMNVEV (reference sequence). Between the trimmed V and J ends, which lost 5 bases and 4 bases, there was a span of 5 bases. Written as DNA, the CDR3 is TGTGCCAGCAGTAGCATCACCGGGGAGCTGTTTTTT. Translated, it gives CASSSITGELFF.

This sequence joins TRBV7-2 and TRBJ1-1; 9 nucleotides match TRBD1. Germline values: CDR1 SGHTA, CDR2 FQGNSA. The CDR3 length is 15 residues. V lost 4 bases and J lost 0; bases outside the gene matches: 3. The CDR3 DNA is TGTGCCAGCAGCTCTCGACAGGGGGTGAACACTGAAGCTTTCTTT. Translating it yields CASSSRQGVNTEAFF.

CDR3 in amino acids: CASRSGTGVYEQYF. The CDR3 DNA reads TGTGCCAGCAGATCCGGGACAGGGGTCTACGAGCAGTACTTC. The gene calls are TRBV2 and TRBJ2-7, with 10 positions matching TRBD1. Germline V gene lookup returns CDR1 SNHLY and CDR2 FYNNEI. The junction had 5 bases not matched to a gene; V was cut back by 6 bases and J by 3 bases. The CDR3 is 14 amino acids.

CDR3 in DNA: TGTGCCAGCAGCCCCAGGTGGCAGGAGTATGGCTACACCTTC. Its protein is CASSPRWQEYGYTF. The chain uses TRBV9 and TRBJ1-2; D is undetermined. The V gene's germline CDR1 is SGDLS and CDR2 YYNGEE. Trimming cost V 4 bases and J 5 bases, with 15 bases left between them. This CDR3 spans 14 amino acids.

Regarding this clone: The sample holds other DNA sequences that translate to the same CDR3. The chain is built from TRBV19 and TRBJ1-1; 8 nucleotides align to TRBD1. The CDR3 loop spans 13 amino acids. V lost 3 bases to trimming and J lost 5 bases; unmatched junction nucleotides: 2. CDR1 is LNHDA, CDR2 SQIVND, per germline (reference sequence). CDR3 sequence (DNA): TGTGCCAGTAGTATGAGACAGGGGACTGAAGCTTTCTTT. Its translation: CASSMRQGTEAFF.

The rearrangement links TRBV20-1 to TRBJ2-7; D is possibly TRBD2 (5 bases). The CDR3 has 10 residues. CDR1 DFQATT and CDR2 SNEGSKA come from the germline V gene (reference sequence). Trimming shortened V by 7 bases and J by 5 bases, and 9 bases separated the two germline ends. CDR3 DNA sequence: TGCAGTGTTCTCGGGGACGAGCAGTACTTC. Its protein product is CSVLGDEQYF.

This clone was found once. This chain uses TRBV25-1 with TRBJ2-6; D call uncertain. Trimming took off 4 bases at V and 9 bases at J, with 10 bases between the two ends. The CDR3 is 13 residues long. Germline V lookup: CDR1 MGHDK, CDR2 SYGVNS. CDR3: CASSGRVLNVLTF. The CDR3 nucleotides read TGTGCCAGCAGTGGTCGGGTCCTCAACGTCCTGACTTTC.

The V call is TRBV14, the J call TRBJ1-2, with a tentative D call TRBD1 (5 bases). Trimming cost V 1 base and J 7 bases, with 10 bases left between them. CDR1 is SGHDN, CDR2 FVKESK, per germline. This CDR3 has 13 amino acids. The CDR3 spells CASSQGEGFGYTF. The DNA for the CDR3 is TGTGCCAGCAGCCAAGGAGAGGGGTTTGGCTACACCTTC.

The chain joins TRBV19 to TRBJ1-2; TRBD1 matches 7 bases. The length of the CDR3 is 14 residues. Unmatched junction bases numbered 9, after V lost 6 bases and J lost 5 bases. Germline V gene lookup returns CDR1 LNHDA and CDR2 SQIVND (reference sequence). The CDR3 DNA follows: TGTGCCAGTAGCACCGGGACAGAACTGTATGGCTACACCTTC. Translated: CASSTGTELYGYTF.

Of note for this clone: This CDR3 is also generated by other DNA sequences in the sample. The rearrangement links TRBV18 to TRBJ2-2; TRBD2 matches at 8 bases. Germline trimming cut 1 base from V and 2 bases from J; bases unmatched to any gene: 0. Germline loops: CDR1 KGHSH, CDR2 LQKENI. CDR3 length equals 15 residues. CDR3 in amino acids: CASSPLAGNTGELFF. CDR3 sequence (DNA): TGTGCCAGCTCACCACTAGCGGGAAACACCGGGGAGCTGTTTTTT.

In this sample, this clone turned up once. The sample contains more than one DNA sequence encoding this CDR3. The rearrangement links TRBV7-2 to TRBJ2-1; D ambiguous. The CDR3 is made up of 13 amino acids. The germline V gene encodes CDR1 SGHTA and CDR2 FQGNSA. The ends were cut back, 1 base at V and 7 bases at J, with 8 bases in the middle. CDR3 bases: TGTGCCAGCAGCTTAGTGAGAGAAAATGAGCAGTTCTTC. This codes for CASSLVRENEQFF. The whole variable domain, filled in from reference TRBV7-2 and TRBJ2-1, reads GAGVSQSPSNKVTEKGKDVELRCDPISGHTALYWYRQSLGQGLEFLIYFQGNSAPDKSGLPSDRFSAERTGGSVSTLTIQRTQQEDSAVYLCASSLVRENEQFFGPGTRLTVL.

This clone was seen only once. CDR3 protein: CASSLSFRSWETQYF. The CDR3 bases are TGTGCCAGCAGCTTATCTTTCAGGTCTTGGGAGACCCAGTACTTC. J is TRBJ2-5 and V is TRBV5-5; unclear D gene. Trimming removed 2 bases at V and 5 bases at J, with 16 bases between. The germline V gene has CDR1 SGHKS and CDR2 YYEKEE (reference sequence). This CDR3 is built from 15 residues.

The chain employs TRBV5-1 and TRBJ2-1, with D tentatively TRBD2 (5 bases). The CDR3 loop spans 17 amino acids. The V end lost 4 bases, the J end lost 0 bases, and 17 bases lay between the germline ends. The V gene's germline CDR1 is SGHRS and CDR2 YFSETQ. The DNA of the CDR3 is TGCGCCAGCAGCCCGGGAACAGTGATTAGCTCCTACAATGAGCAGTTCTTC. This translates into CASSPGTVISSYNEQFF. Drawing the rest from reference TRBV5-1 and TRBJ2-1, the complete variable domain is KAGVTQTPRYLIKTRGQQVTLSCSPISGHRSVSWYQQTPGQGLQFLFEYFSETQRNKGNFPGRFSGRQFSNSRSEMNVSTLELGDSALYLCASSPGTVISSYNEQFFGPGTRLTVL.

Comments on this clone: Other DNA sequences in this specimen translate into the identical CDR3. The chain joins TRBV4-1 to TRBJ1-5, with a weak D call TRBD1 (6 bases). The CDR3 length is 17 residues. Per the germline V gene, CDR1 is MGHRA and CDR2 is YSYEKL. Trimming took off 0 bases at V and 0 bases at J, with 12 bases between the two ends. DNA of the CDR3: TGCGCCAGCAGCCAAGAGGGAGGGGGTTATAGCAATCAGCCCCAGCATTTT. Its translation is CASSQEGGGYSNQPQHF.

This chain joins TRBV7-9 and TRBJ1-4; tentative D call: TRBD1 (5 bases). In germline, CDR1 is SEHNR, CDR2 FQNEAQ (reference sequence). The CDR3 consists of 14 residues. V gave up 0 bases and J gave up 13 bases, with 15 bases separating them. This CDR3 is CASSLAEGLGRLFF. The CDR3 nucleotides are TGTGCCAGCAGCTTAGCGGAGGGGTTGGGGCGACTGTTTTTT.

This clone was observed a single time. CDR3 in amino acids: CASSYSGLAGADTQYF. The CDR3 DNA follows: TGTGCCAGCAGTTACTCGGGGCTAGCGGGTGCAGATACGCAGTATTTT. This rearrangement joins TRBV6-5 to TRBJ2-3; 8 bases fit TRBD2. The CDR3 has 16 amino acids. With V trimmed by 0 bases and J by 4 bases, 6 bases remained unmatched. Germline CDR1 reads MNHEY; CDR2 reads SVGAGI.

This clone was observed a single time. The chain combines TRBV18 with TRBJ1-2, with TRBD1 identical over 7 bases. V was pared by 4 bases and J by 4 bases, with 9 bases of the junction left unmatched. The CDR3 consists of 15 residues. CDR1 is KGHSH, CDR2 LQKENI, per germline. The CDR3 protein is CASSLDATGSYGYTF. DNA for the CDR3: TGTGCCAGCTCACTCGACGCGACAGGGTCCTATGGCTACACCTTC.

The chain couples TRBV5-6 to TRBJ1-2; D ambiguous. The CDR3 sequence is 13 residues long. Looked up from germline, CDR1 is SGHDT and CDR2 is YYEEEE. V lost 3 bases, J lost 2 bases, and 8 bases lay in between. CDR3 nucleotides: TGTGCCAGCAGCTCGAGTTCCAACTATGGCTACACCTTC. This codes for CASSSSSNYGYTF.

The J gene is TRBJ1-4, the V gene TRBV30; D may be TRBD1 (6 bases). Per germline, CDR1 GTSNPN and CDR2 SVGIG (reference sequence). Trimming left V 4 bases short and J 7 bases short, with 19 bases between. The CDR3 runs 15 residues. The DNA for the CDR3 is TGTGCCTGGACTGCCGCCGGGGGCCGAATTGAAAAACTGTTTTTT. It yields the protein CAWTAAGGRIEKLFF.

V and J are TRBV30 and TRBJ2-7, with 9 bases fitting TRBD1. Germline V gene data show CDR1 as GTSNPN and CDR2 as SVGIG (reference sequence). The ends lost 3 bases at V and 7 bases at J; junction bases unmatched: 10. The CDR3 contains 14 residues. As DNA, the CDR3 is TGTGCCTGGAGCTTAGCACAGGGGGCGGGTGAGCAGTACTTC. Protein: CAWSLAQGAGEQYF.